Sequencing of this T cell receptor beta chain was carried out in a study of T cell repertoires in cytomegalovirus infection. Study information: Indicated by public TCR beta signatures were CMV infection and matching HLA type. The study's findings and limits: The ex vivo response was dominated by HLA-C-restricted CMV-specific TCR beta clonotypes.

TCRdb ran MiXCR on the reads and lists one entry per CDR3 protein. The table records about 110,000 distinct CDR3 sequences, under 55% of them present only once. There are many counts of this clonotype. No antigen is known for it. There are 14 residues in the CDR3. The junction had 5 bases not matched to a gene; V was cut back by 3 bases and J by 6 bases. This sample comprised CD8+ T cells from cultured PBMCs, obtained from culture after CMV antigen stimulation. The chain carries TRBV12-3 or TRBV12-4 and TRBJ2-1; 7 bases match TRBD1. This TCR was sampled from a human donor in good health (CMV status not recorded). Some clones in this sample may be carry-over from other donors' samples. This chain's CDR3 is CASSLAGDSNEQFF. CDR3 in DNA: TGTGCCAGCAGTTTGGCTGGGGACAGCAATGAGCAGTTCTTC.